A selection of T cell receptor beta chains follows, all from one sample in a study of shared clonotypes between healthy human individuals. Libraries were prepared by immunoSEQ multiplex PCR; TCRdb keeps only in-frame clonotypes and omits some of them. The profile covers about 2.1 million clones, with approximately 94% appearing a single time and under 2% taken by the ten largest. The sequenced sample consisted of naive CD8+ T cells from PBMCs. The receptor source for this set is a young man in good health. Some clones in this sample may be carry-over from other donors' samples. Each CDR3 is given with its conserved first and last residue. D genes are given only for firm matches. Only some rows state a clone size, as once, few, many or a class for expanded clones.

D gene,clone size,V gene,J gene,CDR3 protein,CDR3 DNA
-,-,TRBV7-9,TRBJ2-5,CASSPRTRYQETQYF,TGTGCCAGCAGCCCACGGACCCGGTACCAAGAGACCCAGTACTTC
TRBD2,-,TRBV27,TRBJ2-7,CASTGAGVGSYEQYF,TGTGCCAGCACGGGAGCGGGAGTTGGTTCCTACGAGCAGTACTTC
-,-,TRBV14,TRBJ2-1,CASSRLVYNEQFF,TGTGCCAGCAGCCGACTAGTTTACAATGAGCAGTTCTTC
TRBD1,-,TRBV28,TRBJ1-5,CASSRGQDVPQHF,TGTGCCAGCAGCCGAGGACAGGACGTTCCCCAGCATTTT
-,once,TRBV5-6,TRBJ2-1,CASSFKSSLVIPDEQFF,TGTGCCAGCAGCTTTAAGTCATCGCTCGTAATTCCGGATGAGCAGTTCTTC
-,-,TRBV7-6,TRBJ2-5,CASSLLQTSRETQYF,TGTGCCAGCAGCTTACTCCAGACTAGTAGAGAGACCCAGTACTTC
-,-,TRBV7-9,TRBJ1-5,CASSLGGINQPQHF,TGTGCCAGCAGCCTCGGGGGGATCAATCAGCCCCAGCATTTT
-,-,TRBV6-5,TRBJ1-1,CASSPGPSNTEAFF,TGTGCCAGCAGCCCGGGACCCTCGAACACTGAAGCTTTCTTT
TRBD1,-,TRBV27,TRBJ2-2,CASTSRTRGWSGELFF,TGTGCCAGCACCTCACGGACCAGGGGGTGGAGCGGGGAGCTGTTTTTT
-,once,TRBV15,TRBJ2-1,CATSRGAERFHEQFF,TGTGCCACCAGCAGAGGAGCGGAGAGGTTTCATGAGCAGTTCTTC
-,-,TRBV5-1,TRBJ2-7,CASSLLQAGYEQYF,TGCGCCAGCAGCTTGTTACAAGCAGGTTACGAGCAGTACTTC
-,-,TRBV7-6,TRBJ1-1,CASSLGTGNTEAFF,TGTGCCAGCAGCTTAGGGACGGGGAACACTGAAGCTTTCTTT
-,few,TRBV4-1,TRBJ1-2,CASSARDGDYGYTF,TGCGCCAGCAGCGCCCGGGACGGGGACTATGGCTACACCTTC
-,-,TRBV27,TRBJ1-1,CASRNTLNTEAFF,TGTGCCAGCAGAAATACATTGAACACTGAAGCTTTCTTT
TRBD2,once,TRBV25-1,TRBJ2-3,CASSEYKSGRAPDTQYF,TGTGCCAGCAGTGAATATAAAAGCGGGAGGGCCCCAGATACGCAGTATTTT
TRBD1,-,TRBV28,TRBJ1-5,CASSPQGTGVNQPQHF,TGTGCCAGCAGCCCCCAGGGGACAGGGGTTAATCAGCCCCAGCATTTT
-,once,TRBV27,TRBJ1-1,CASSLRVPWEKAFF,TGTGCCAGCAGTTTAAGGGTGCCATGGGAGAAAGCTTTCTTT
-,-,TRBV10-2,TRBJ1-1,CASSGGVSNTEAFF,TGCGCCAGCAGTGGCGGCGTATCGAACACTGAAGCTTTCTTT
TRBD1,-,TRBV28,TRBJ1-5,CASTVFGQGNQPQHF,TGTGCCAGCACGGTGTTCGGACAGGGCAATCAGCCCCAGCATTTT
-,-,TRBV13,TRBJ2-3,CASSSRLRDTQYF,TGTGCCAGCAGCTCCCGACTGAGAGATACGCAGTATTTT
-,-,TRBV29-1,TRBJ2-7,CSAGTFYEQYF,TGCAGCGCCGGGACGTTCTACGAGCAGTACTTC
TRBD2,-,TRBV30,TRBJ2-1,CAWRRTSGRWGEQFF,TGTGCCTGGAGGAGGACTAGCGGGAGATGGGGGGAGCAGTTCTTC
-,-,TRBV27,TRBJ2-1,CASSPLRLVVYNEQFF,TGTGCCAGCAGTCCCCTAAGACTAGTAGTCTACAATGAGCAGTTCTTC
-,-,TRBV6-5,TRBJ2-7,CASTSGAYEQYF,TGTGCCAGCACCTCCGGGGCCTACGAGCAGTACTTC
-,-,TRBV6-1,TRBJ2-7,CASSPSRGISYEQYF,TGTGCCAGCAGTCCGTCCCGGGGGATCTCCTACGAGCAGTACTTC
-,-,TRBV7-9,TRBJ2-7,CASSLGAEGMRYF,TGTGCCAGCAGCTTAGGGGCAGAGGGGATGCGGTACTTC
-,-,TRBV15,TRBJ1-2,CATSRGDKGYTF,TGTGCCACCAGCAGAGGGGACAAGGGCTACACCTTC
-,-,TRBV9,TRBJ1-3,CASSPRLGPGNTIYF,TGTGCCAGCAGCCCCCGTCTGGGGCCTGGAAACACCATATATTTT
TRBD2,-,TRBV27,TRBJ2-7,CASSQPGEGWYF,TGTGCCAGCAGTCAGCCCGGGGAGGGATGGTACTTC
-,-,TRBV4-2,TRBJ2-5,CASSQDGGGTEEETQYF,TGTGCCAGCAGCCAAGACGGAGGGGGGACAGAAGAAGAGACCCAGTACTTC
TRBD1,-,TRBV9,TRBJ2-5,CASSPSLGTGIEETQYF,TGTGCCAGCAGCCCGAGCCTCGGGACAGGGATTGAAGAGACCCAGTACTTC
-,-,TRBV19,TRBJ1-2,CASKGVKGGYTF,TGTGCCTCCAAAGGGGTTAAGGGTGGCTACACCTTC
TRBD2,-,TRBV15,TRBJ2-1,CATSSSGRLGNEQFF,TGTGCCACCAGCAGTAGCGGGAGGTTGGGCAATGAGCAGTTCTTC
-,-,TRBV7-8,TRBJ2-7,CASSSPPGAFSYEQYF,TGTGCCAGCAGCTCCCCTCCAGGGGCCTTCTCCTACGAGCAGTACTTC
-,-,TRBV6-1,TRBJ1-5,CASGPRGREPQHF,TGTGCCAGCGGACCGCGCGGGAGAGAGCCCCAGCATTTT
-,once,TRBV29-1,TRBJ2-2,CSVEFASVGGELFF,TGCAGCGTTGAGTTTGCCAGCGTCGGCGGGGAGCTGTTTTTT
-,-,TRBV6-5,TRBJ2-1,CASSLGGYEQFF,TGTGCCAGCAGTCTCGGGGGCTATGAGCAGTTCTTC
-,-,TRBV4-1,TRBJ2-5,CASSQENWDGQETQYF,TGCGCCAGCAGCCAAGAAAATTGGGACGGACAAGAGACCCAGTACTTC
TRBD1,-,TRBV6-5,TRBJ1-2,CASGQGTGDYGYTF,TGTGCCAGCGGTCAGGGGACAGGGGACTATGGCTACACCTTC
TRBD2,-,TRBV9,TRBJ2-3,CASSVAGGWTDTQYF,TGTGCCAGCAGCGTTGCGGGAGGGTGGACAGATACGCAGTATTTT
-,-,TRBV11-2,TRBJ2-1,CASNDPPGEPPYNEQFF,TGTGCCAGCAACGACCCCCCGGGGGAGCCTCCCTACAATGAGCAGTTCTTC